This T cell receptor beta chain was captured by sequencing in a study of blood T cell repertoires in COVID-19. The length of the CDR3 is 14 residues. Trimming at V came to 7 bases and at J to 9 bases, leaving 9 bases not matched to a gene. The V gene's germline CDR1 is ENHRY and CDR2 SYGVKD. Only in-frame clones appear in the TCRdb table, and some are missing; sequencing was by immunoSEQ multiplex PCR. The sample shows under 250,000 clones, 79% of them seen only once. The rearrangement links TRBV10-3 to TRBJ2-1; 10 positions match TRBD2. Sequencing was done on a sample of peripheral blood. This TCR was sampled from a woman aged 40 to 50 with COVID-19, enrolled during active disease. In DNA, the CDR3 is TGTGCCATCAAAGGGACTAGCGAGGGCAGTGAGCAGTTCTTC. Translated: CAIKGTSEGSEQFF.